This is a list of T cell receptor beta chains from one sample in a study of blood T cell repertoires in COVID-19. Clones were read by immunoSEQ multiplex PCR, and TCRdb kept only the in-frame ones, dropping some. The sample has roughly 500,000 clones, 85% to 90% seen once. Sequencing input: peripheral blood. These receptors were taken from a man aged 18 to 29 with COVID-19, enrolled during active disease. CDR3s include the opening cysteine and the closing phenylalanine or tryptophan. Fields, in order: J gene, clone size, V gene, D gene, CDR3 protein, CDR3 DNA. A D gene is named only where the DNA matches it firmly. Size is stated for part of the rows, as once, few or many counts, or as a class when the clone is expanded.

j_call: TRBJ2-5; clone_size: once; v_call: TRBV11-2; d_call: TRBD2; cdr3_aa: CASSLTSGGWETQYF; cdr3_nt: TGTGCCAGCAGCTTGACTAGCGGGGGGTGGGAGACCCAGTACTTC
j_call: TRBJ2-1; clone_size: few; v_call: TRBV5-4; d_call: .; cdr3_aa: CASSLGLSMDEQFF; cdr3_nt: TGTGCCAGCAGCTTGGGACTCTCGATGGATGAGCAGTTCTTC
j_call: TRBJ2-7; clone_size: .; v_call: TRBV9; d_call: TRBD2; cdr3_aa: CASSGQAGGTFYEQYF; cdr3_nt: TGTGCCAGCAGCGGACAGGCGGGAGGGACCTTCTACGAGCAGTACTTC
j_call: TRBJ1-5; clone_size: .; v_call: TRBV2; d_call: TRBD1; cdr3_aa: CASSVGTGGNQPQHF; cdr3_nt: TGTGCCAGCTCGGTCGGGACAGGCGGCAATCAGCCCCAGCATTTT
j_call: TRBJ2-5; clone_size: .; v_call: TRBV9; d_call: .; cdr3_aa: CASSVDQDSRRAQYF; cdr3_nt: TGTGCCAGCAGCGTAGATCAGGACAGCCGGCGGGCCCAGTACTTC
j_call: TRBJ1-1; clone_size: .; v_call: TRBV9; d_call: TRBD1; cdr3_aa: CASSILQGAGEAFF; cdr3_nt: TGTGCCAGCAGCATTCTTCAGGGGGCAGGTGAAGCTTTCTTT
j_call: TRBJ2-1; clone_size: .; v_call: TRBV10-1; d_call: .; cdr3_aa: CASSRQAYNEQFF; cdr3_nt: TGCGCCAGCAGTCGGCAGGCATACAATGAGCAGTTCTTC
j_call: TRBJ2-5; clone_size: .; v_call: TRBV5-1; d_call: TRBD2; cdr3_aa: CASSPQAGVQTQYF; cdr3_nt: TGCGCCAGCAGCCCTCAGGCGGGGGTGCAGACCCAGTACTTC
j_call: TRBJ2-1; clone_size: .; v_call: TRBV11-2; d_call: .; cdr3_aa: CASSLGWSTYNEQFF; cdr3_nt: TGTGCCAGCAGCTTAGGGTGGTCTACCTACAATGAGCAGTTCTTC
j_call: TRBJ2-2; clone_size: .; v_call: TRBV6-6; d_call: .; cdr3_aa: CASSYFHMTTTGELFF; cdr3_nt: TGTGCCAGCAGTTACTTCCATATGACTACCACCGGGGAGCTGTTTTTT
j_call: TRBJ2-7; clone_size: .; v_call: TRBV3-1/TRBV3-2; d_call: .; cdr3_aa: CASSQEGASYEQYF; cdr3_nt: TGTGCCAGCAGCCAAGAAGGGGCCTCCTACGAGCAGTACTTC
j_call: TRBJ2-5; clone_size: .; v_call: TRBV4-2; d_call: .; cdr3_aa: CASSQDKRSGETQYF; cdr3_nt: TGTGCCAGCAGCCAAGACAAGAGGAGTGGAGAGACCCAGTACTTC
j_call: TRBJ2-7; clone_size: .; v_call: TRBV2; d_call: TRBD2; cdr3_aa: CASSGLAGVYEQYF; cdr3_nt: TGTGCCAGCAGTGGACTAGCGGGGGTCTACGAGCAGTACTTC
j_call: TRBJ2-1; clone_size: .; v_call: TRBV18; d_call: .; cdr3_aa: CASSPRDTYNEQFF; cdr3_nt: TGTGCCAGCTCACCACGGGACACTTACAATGAGCAGTTCTTC
j_call: TRBJ1-4; clone_size: .; v_call: TRBV10-3; d_call: .; cdr3_aa: CAISENSGQGEKLFF; cdr3_nt: TGTGCCATCAGTGAGAATTCAGGGCAGGGTGAAAAACTGTTTTTT
j_call: TRBJ2-1; clone_size: .; v_call: TRBV27; d_call: TRBD2; cdr3_aa: CASSLWGGNNNEQFF; cdr3_nt: TGTGCCAGCAGTTTATGGGGGGGGAACAACAATGAGCAGTTCTTC
j_call: TRBJ1-1; clone_size: .; v_call: TRBV5-1; d_call: .; cdr3_aa: CASSLAEDSEAFF; cdr3_nt: TGCGCCAGCAGCTTGGCCGAGGACTCTGAAGCTTTCTTT
j_call: TRBJ1-2; clone_size: .; v_call: TRBV6-5; d_call: TRBD1; cdr3_aa: CASSYLDRGRKGYTF; cdr3_nt: TGTGCCAGCAGTTACCTGGACAGGGGGCGTAAGGGCTACACCTTC
j_call: TRBJ2-3; clone_size: few; v_call: TRBV9; d_call: TRBD2; cdr3_aa: CASSSPPGRAERDTQYF; cdr3_nt: TGTGCCAGCAGCTCACCCCCCGGGAGGGCCGAGCGAGATACGCAGTATTTT
j_call: TRBJ2-7; clone_size: .; v_call: TRBV15; d_call: TRBD2; cdr3_aa: CATSPTRTSHEQYF; cdr3_nt: TGTGCCACCAGCCCTACGAGGACTAGCCACGAGCAGTACTTC
j_call: TRBJ2-1; clone_size: once; v_call: TRBV9; d_call: TRBD2; cdr3_aa: CASSGGTSGIGSSYNEQFF; cdr3_nt: TGTGCCAGCAGCGGCGGGACTAGCGGGATTGGGAGCTCCTACAATGAGCAGTTCTTC
j_call: TRBJ2-2; clone_size: .; v_call: TRBV2; d_call: .; cdr3_aa: CASSAQDSGYGELFF; cdr3_nt: TGTGCCAGCAGTGCCCAGGACAGTGGATACGGGGAGCTGTTTTTT
j_call: TRBJ2-3; clone_size: .; v_call: TRBV4-2; d_call: TRBD2; cdr3_aa: CASSQQAGGYTDTQYF; cdr3_nt: TGTGCCAGCAGCCAACAAGCGGGGGGCTACACAGATACGCAGTATTTT
j_call: TRBJ2-1; clone_size: .; v_call: TRBV11-2; d_call: TRBD2; cdr3_aa: CASSPQSSGTHNEQFF; cdr3_nt: TGTGCCAGCAGCCCCCAGTCTAGCGGGACACACAATGAGCAGTTCTTC
j_call: TRBJ2-7; clone_size: .; v_call: TRBV5-3; d_call: TRBD2; cdr3_aa: CARSLASGNHSYEQYF; cdr3_nt: TGTGCCAGAAGCTTGGCTAGCGGGAACCACTCCTACGAGCAGTACTTC